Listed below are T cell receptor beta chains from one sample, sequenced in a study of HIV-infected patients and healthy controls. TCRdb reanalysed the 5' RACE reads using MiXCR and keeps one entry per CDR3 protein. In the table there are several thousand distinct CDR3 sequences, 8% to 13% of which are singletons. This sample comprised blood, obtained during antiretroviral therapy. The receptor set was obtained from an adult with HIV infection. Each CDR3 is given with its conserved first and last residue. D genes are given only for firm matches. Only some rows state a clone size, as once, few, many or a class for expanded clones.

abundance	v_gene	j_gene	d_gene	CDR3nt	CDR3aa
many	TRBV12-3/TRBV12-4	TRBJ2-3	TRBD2	TGTGCCAGCGGGCTAGCGGGGGGCGCAGATACGCAGTATTTT	CASGLAGGADTQYF
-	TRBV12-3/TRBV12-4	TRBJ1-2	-	TGTGCCAGCAGTCCCAATACTGTCTATGGCTACACCTTC	CASSPNTVYGYTF
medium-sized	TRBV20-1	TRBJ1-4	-	TGCAGTGCTAGTGGAGGGATCGACTCAACTAATGAAAAACTGTTTTTT	CSASGGIDSTNEKLFF
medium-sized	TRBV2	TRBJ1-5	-	TGTGCCAGTTCACGGAACAATCAGCCCCAGCATTTT	CASSRNNQPQHF
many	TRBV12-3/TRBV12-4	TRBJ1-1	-	TGTGCCAGCAGCCCTCGTAGAGGGACGAACACTGAAGCTTTCTTT	CASSPRRGTNTEAFF
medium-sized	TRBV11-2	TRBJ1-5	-	TGTGCCAGCAGCTTAGGGCCCTCGGGGTCCCGAGGTCAGCCCCAGCATTTT	CASSLGPSGSRGQPQHF
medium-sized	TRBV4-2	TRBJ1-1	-	TGTGCCAGCAGCTCCGGTGGGGCAGAGAACACTGAAGCTTTCTTT	CASSSGGAENTEAFF
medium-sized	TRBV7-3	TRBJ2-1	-	TGTGCCAGCAGCCCGACTGGGGCGGGCAATGAGCAGTTCTTC	CASSPTGAGNEQFF
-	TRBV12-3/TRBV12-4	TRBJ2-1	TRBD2	TGTGCCAGCAGGCCCAGCGGGGGGGATTCCAATGAGCAGTTCTTC	CASRPSGGDSNEQFF
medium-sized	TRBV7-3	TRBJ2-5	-	TGTGCCAGCAGCCTGGGGGCGGATCTCCAAGAGACCCAGTACTTC	CASSLGADLQETQYF